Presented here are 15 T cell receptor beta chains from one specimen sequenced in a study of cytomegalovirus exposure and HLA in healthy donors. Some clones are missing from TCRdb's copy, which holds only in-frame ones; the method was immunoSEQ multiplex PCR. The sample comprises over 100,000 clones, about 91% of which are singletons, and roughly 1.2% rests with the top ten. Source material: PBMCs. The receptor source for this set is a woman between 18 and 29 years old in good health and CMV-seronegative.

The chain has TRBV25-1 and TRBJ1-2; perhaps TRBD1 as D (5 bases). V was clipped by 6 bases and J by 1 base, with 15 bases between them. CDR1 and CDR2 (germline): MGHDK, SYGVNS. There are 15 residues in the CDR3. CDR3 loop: CASRAGGKDNYGYTF. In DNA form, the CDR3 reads TGTGCCAGCAGGGCGGGGGGGAAAGATAACTATGGCTACACCTTC.

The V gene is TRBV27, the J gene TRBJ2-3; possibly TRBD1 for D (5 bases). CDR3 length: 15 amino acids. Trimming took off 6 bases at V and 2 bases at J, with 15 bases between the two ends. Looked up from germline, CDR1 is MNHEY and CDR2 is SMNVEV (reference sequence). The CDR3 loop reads CASSPMTDATDTQYF. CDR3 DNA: TGTGCCAGCAGCCCGATGACAGATGCCACAGATACGCAGTATTTT.

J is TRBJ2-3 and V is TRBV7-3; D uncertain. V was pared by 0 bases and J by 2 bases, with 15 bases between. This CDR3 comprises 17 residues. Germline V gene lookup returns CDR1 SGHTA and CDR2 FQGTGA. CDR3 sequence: CASSLTVHWLHTDTQYF. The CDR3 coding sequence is TGTGCCAGCAGCTTAACTGTCCATTGGCTGCACACAGATACGCAGTATTTT.

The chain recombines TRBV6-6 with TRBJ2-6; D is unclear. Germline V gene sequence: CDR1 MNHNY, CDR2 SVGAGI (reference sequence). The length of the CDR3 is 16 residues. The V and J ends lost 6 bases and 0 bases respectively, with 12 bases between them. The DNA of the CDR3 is TGTGCCAGCAGGACGACAAGTGGCTCTGGGGCCAACGTCCTGACTTTC. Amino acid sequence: CASRTTSGSGANVLTF.

The CDR3 spells CASSFRGSTQYF. In nucleotides, the CDR3 is TGTGCCAGCAGCTTTAGAGGGAGTACGCAGTATTTT. The V call is TRBV5-6, the J call TRBJ2-3, with D possibly being TRBD2 (5 bases). This CDR3 spans 12 amino acids. The germline V gene encodes CDR1 SGHDT and CDR2 YYEEEE. V was clipped by 2 bases and J by 8 bases, with 9 bases between them.

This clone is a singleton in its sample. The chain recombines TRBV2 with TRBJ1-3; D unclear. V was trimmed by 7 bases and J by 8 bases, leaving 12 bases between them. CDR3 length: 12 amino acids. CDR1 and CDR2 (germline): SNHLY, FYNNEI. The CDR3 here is CASTISVDTIYF. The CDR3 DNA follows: TGTGCCAGCACCATATCGGTGGACACCATATATTTT.

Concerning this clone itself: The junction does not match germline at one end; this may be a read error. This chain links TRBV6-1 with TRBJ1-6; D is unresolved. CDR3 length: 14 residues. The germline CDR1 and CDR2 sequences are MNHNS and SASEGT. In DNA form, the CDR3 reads TGTGCCAGCAGTGCCGGTCCCTACAATTCACCCCTCCACTTT. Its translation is CASSAGPYNSPLHF.

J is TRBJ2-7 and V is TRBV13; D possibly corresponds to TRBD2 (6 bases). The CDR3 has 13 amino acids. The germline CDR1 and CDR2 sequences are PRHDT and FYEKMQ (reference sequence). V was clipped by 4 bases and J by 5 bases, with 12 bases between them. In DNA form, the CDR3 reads TGTGCCAGCAGCTCCGGAGGGGTCGACGAGCAGTACTTC. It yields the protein CASSSGGVDEQYF.

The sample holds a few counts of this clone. The CDR3 DNA is TGTGCCAGCAGGAGACAGGGAACCTACGAGCAGTACTTC. This codes for CASRRQGTYEQYF. The genes are TRBV28 and TRBJ2-7, with TRBD1 matching over 7 bases. The CDR3 spans 13 residues. Germline CDR1 MDHEN, CDR2 SYDVKM. V shed 6 bases and J 2 bases; nucleotides not matched to a gene: 4. The entire variable domain, with the rest obtained from reference TRBV28 and TRBJ2-7, is as follows: DVKVTQSSRYLVKRTGEKVFLECVQDMDHENMFWYRQDPGLGLRLIYFSYDVKMKEKGDIPEGYSVSREKKERFSLILESASTNQTSMYLCASRRQGTYEQYFGPGTRLTVT.

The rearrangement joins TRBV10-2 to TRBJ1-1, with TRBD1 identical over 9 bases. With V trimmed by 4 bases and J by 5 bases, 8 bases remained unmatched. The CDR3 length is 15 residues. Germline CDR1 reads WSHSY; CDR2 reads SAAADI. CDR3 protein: CASSATQGARTEAFF. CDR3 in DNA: TGCGCCAGCAGTGCAACACAGGGGGCGCGGACTGAAGCTTTCTTT.

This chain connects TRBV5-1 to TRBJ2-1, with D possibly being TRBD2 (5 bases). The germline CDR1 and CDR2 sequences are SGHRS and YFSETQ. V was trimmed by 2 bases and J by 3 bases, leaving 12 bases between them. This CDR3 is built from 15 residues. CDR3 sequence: CASSFPWAGYNEQFF. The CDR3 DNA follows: TGCGCCAGCAGCTTCCCCTGGGCGGGCTACAATGAGCAGTTCTTC. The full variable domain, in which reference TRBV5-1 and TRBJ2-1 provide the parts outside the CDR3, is KAGVTQTPRYLIKTRGQQVTLSCSPISGHRSVSWYQQTPGQGLQFLFEYFSETQRNKGNFPGRFSGRQFSNSRSEMNVSTLELGDSALYLCASSFPWAGYNEQFFGPGTRLTVL.

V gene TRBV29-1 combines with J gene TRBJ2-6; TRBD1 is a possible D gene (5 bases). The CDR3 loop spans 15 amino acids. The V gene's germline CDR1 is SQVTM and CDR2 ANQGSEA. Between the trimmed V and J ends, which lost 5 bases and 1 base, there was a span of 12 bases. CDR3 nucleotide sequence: TGCAGCGTTTCAATCCCAGGGTCTGGGGCCAACGTCCTGACTTTC. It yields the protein CSVSIPGSGANVLTF. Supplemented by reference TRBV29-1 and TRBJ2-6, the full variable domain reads SAVISQKPSRDICQRGTSLTIQCQVDSQVTMMFWYRQQPGQSLTLIATANQGSEATYESGFVIDKFPISRPNLTFSTLTVSNMSPEDSSIYLCSVSIPGSGANVLTFGAGSRLTVL.

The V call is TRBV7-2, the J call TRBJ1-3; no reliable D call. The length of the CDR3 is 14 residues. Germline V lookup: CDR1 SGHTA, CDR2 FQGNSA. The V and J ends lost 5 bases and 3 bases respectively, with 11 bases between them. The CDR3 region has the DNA TGTGCCAGCAGCGTCTCGGGGTTTGGAAACACCATATATTTT. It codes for CASSVSGFGNTIYF.

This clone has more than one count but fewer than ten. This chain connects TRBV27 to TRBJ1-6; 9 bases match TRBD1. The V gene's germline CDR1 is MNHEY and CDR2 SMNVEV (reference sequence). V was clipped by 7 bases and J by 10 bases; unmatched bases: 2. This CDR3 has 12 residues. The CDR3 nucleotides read TGTGCCAGCACGACAGGGGGGTCACCCCTCCACTTT. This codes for CASTTGGSPLHF.

The chain's CDR3 is CASSLKGTEAFF. CDR3 DNA sequence: TGTGCCAGCAGCTTAAAGGGGACTGAAGCTTTCTTT. V and J are TRBV7-6 and TRBJ1-1; possibly TRBD1 for D (5 bases). Per the germline V gene, CDR1 is SGHVS and CDR2 is FNYEAQ. Trimming shortened V by 2 bases and J by 5 bases, and 6 bases separated the two germline ends. The CDR3 covers 12 residues. Based on the CDR3 plus reference TRBV7-6 and TRBJ1-1, the full variable domain is GAGVSQSPRYKVTKRGQDVALRCDPISGHVSLYWYRQALGQGPEFLTYFNYEAQQDKSGLPNDRFSAERPEGSISTLTIQRTEQRDSAMYRCASSLKGTEAFFGQGTRLTVV.